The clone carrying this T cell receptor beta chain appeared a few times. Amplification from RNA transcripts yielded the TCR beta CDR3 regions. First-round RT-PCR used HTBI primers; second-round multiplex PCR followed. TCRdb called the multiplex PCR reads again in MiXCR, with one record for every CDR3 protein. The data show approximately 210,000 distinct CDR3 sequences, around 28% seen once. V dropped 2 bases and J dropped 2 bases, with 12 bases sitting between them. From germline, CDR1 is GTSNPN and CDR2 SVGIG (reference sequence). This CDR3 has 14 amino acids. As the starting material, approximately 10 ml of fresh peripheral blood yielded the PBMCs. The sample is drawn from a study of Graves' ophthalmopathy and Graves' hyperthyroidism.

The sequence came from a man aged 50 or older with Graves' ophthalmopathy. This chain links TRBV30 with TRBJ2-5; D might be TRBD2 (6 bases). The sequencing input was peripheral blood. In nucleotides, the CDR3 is TGTGCCTGGAGTATCGGGGGTCGTCAAGAGACCCAGTACTTC. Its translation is CAWSIGGRQETQYF.